This T cell receptor beta chain derives from a study of blood T cell repertoires in COVID-19. At the level of the study: PBMCs, B-cell-depleted T cells, or T cells were the source of the cDNA or gDNA that made up the material.

TCRdb's table, derived via immunoSEQ multiplex PCR, lists solely in-frame clones and lacks some. Of 150,000 to 200,000 clones listed, roughly 84% are singletons. Germline V lookup: CDR1 SGHRS, CDR2 YFSETQ. CDR3 length: 15 amino acids. V was cut by 4 bases and J by 0 bases, with 11 bases left in between. This receptor was identified in a woman older than 75 with active or convalescent COVID-19. The V gene is TRBV5-1, the J gene TRBJ1-3; weak D call: TRBD1 (6 bases). The material sequenced was peripheral blood. The CDR3: CASSARGHSGNTIYF. DNA of the CDR3: TGCGCCAGCAGCGCCAGGGGCCACTCTGGAAACACCATATATTTT.